This T cell receptor beta chain emerged from a study of OX40 agonist ivuxolimab in advanced cancers. Regarding the complete study: Ivuxolimab was an agonistic, fully human IgG2 monoclonal antibody directed against OX40 (CD134), a costimulatory receptor. Partial responses were achieved by three dose-escalation patients, of whom one had hepatocellular carcinoma and two had cutaneous melanoma. Of the approximately 54 dose-escalation patients, hepatocellular carcinoma was present in 19, melanoma in around 15, renal cell carcinoma in 9 and head and neck cancer in 9. A male proportion of roughly 80% and a mean age of approximately 55 years, ranging from roughly 23 to 90, were recorded for the dose-escalation cohort. Peripheral TCRbeta sequencing was intended to test whether TCR sequence diversity was altered and clonal T-cell expansion was caused by ivuxolimab. The paper covers the monotherapy dose-escalation part of the phase I ivuxolimab trial, which included N of about 50 patients. Intravenous ivuxolimab was administered to patients every 2 weeks at six dose levels: 0.01, 0.1, 0.3, 1.5, 3 and 10 mg/kg. Patients were allowed to have had prior anti-PD-1, anti-PD-L1 or anti-CTLA-4 therapy, and around two fifths of the dose-escalation patients had been treated with checkpoint inhibitors.

The trial excluded patients who had a history of autoimmune disease or who were on systemic immunosuppression. In every dose cohort, peripheral blood was drawn for TCR sequencing at baseline, cycle 4 day 1, and cycle 7 day 1. The samples were taken from a phase I, first-in-human, multicenter, open-label dose-escalation trial of ivuxolimab. The trial enrolled adults with locally advanced or metastatic head and neck squamous cell, hepatocellular, melanoma or renal cell carcinoma. CD4+ and CD8+ T cells were sorted separately from peripheral blood before TCR sequencing. The CDR3, from cysteine to phenylalanine, totals 15 residues. Only CDR3 DNA remains: 45 bases, in frame from the first base. The germline V gene supplies CDR1 SGHVS and CDR2 FQNEAQ. V is pared back by 4 bases and J by 8 bases, with 18 bases lying between the germline termini. Here is what the overall study found, with its caveats: Low levels of normalized T-cell clonal expansion were also seen in some patients who did not respond. In the 0.1-3.0 mg/kg groups, partial responders had among the lowest normalized peripheral clonal expansion, particularly in CD8+ T cells. Which antigens the clonally expanded peripheral T cells were specific for was not determined. After ivuxolimab, more expanded clones were found on average in CD8+ T cells than in CD4+ T cells. At doses from 0.1 to 3.0 mg/kg, clonal expansion was seen in both CD4+ and CD8+ blood T cells between baseline and week 6.

Genomic DNA was isolated from the sorted cells so that the TCRbeta CDR3 region could be sequenced. The immunoSEQ Assay was used for sequencing of TCRbeta CDR3 regions. TCRdb obtained this table from immuneACCESS and retained in-frame rearrangements with V and J assigned. These tables miss some clones; where compared with another copy, unresolved V genes account for less than half of the shortfall, and the remainder is unexplained. The sample has about 32,000 clones on record, more than 80% of them singletons. Roughly 20% of the sample is in the top ten clones. This clone appeared a single time. Its target antigen remains unknown. Base qualities were left out, and no much larger clone turns up one base away.

Sequencing was performed on CD4+ or CD8+ T cells sorted from blood, taken in a trial of the OX40 agonist ivuxolimab. The clonotype comes from an adult with an advanced solid tumor such as melanoma, head and neck, liver or kidney cancer. In this chain, TRBV7-8 is recombined with TRBJ2-1; TRBD2 is perhaps the D gene, given 6 matching bases. Here is the DNA: TGTGCCAGCAGCTCGCTTGGGGGACTCGATCATGAGCAGTTCTTC. Its product reads: CASSSLGGLDHEQFF.